One sample yielded the 4 T cell receptor beta chains listed below, sequenced in a study of blood T cell repertoires in COVID-19. Libraries were prepared by immunoSEQ multiplex PCR; TCRdb keeps only in-frame clonotypes and omits some of them. In the table there are around 260,000 clones, around 87% of which are singletons. Sequences were obtained from peripheral blood. These receptors were taken from a woman in her 50s with acute or convalescent COVID-19.

The CDR3 DNA is TGTGCCAGCAGCGGAGGGACTAGCGGGATGGGGAAGTTCTTC. Encoded protein: CASSGGTSGMGKFF. The rearrangement joins TRBV7-9 to TRBJ2-1; TRBD2 matches 13 bases. The ends lost 5 bases at V and 14 bases at J; junction bases unmatched: 9. Germline V CDR1 and CDR2: SEHNR, FQNEAQ (reference sequence). The CDR3 contains 14 residues. The entire variable domain, with the rest obtained from reference TRBV7-9 and TRBJ2-1, is as follows: DTGVSQNPRHKITKRGQNVTFRCDPISEHNRLYWYRQTLGQGPEFLTYFQNEAQLEKSRLLSDRFSAERPKGSFSTLEIQRTEQGDSAMYLCASSGGTSGMGKFFGPGTRLTVL.

This clone has a single count. J is TRBJ2-7 and V is TRBV2, with D tentatively TRBD1 (5 bases). The CDR3 has 14 residues. The V and J ends lost 4 bases and 3 bases respectively, with 13 bases between them. Per the germline V gene, CDR1 is SNHLY and CDR2 is FYNNEI. In DNA form, the CDR3 reads TGTGCCAGCAGTGGTGCTGGGGCTGACTACGAGCAGTACTTC. Translating it yields CASSGAGADYEQYF.

This clone appeared a few times. V is TRBV19 and J is TRBJ2-3, with 7 bases identical to TRBD1. CDR3 length: 15 residues. The germline gives CDR1 LNHDA, CDR2 SQIVND (reference sequence). Losses at the gene ends were 6 bases for V and 0 bases for J; bases not matched to a gene: 6. The DNA for the CDR3 is TGTGCCAGTAGCCAGGGGGACACTAGCACAGATACGCAGTATTTT. It is translated as CASSQGDTSTDTQYF.

The chain is built from TRBV12-3 or TRBV12-4 and TRBJ1-2; D is undetermined. V lost 5 bases and J 8 bases, leaving 9 bases between the germline ends. The CDR3 totals 11 residues. CDR3 region: CASSPLWGYTF. Written as DNA, the CDR3 is TGTGCCAGCAGTCCCCTATGGGGCTACACCTTC.